This T cell receptor beta chain was profiled in a study of CD8+ T cells in alopecia areata. Looking at the study overall: Treated individuals took tofacitinib by mouth, 5 to 10 mg twice daily. Tofacitinib treatment spanned 6 to 18 months, with 6 months off drug afterward.

In this sample, this clone turned up a few times. Its antigen is unknown. Germline loops: CDR1 LNHDA, CDR2 SQIVND (reference sequence). V shed 1 base and J shed 7 bases, with 5 bases lying between them. This CDR3 is 12 amino acids long. Collection of lesional scalp punch biopsies and peripheral blood was performed in alopecia areata patients. Extracted RNA was reverse transcribed into cDNA, the sequencing template. Sequencing was performed with immunoSEQ multiplex PCR; in TCRdb, only in-frame clones are kept and a portion is missing. The repertoire includes about 180,000 clones, about 63% of them detected once, and around 1.8% sits in the top ten. The study, taken as a whole, reports: Unlike in mice, where it was clearer, TCR sharing across patients was less clear, possibly HLA-related.

The sequenced sample was CD4+ T cells sorted from blood, obtained at week 0. The chain employs TRBV19 and TRBJ1-5; D call uncertain. This TCR derives from a human donor with alopecia areata. CDR3 sequence (DNA): TGTGCCAGTAGTATAGTTTCCCAGCCCCAGCATTTT. This translates into CASSIVSQPQHF.